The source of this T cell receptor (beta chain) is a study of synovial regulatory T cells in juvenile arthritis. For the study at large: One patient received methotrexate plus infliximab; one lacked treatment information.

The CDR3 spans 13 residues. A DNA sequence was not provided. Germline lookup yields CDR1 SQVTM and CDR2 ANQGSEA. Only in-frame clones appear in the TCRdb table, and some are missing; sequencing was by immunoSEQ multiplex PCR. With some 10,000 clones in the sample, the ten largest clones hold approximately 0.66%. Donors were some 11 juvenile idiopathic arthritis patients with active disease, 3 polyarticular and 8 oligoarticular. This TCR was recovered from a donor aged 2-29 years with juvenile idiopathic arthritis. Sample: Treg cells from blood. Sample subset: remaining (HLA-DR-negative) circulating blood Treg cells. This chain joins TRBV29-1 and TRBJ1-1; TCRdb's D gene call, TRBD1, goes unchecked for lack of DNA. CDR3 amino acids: CSVGAGENTEAFF.